The 24 T cell receptor beta chains below all came from one sample that was sequenced in a study of cytomegalovirus exposure and HLA in healthy donors (dated by TCRdb to 2016 to 2017). Library construction relied on the immunoSEQ multiplex PCR assay. For the multiplex PCR, a mixture combining 60 forward primers for TCR Vbeta segments and 13 reverse primers for TCR Jbeta segments was used. Held by TCRdb, this immuneACCESS table contains in-frame sequences only and omits some clones. Under half of the omission traces to an unresolved V gene where checked; the cause of the rest is unknown. Within this sample are fewer than 180,000 clones, with roughly 77% of them counted one time only. About 3.7% of the sample belongs to the ten largest clones. The sample consisted of PBMCs. Receptor source: a human donor in good health.

This clone was observed once. The chain couples TRBV6-1 to TRBJ1-5; D is unclear. This CDR3 has 14 amino acids. Germline CDR1 reads MNHNS; CDR2 reads SASEGT. V dropped 3 bases and J dropped 11 bases, with 17 bases sitting between them. The chain's CDR3 is CASSDEFSSPSQHF. As DNA, the CDR3 is TGTGCCAGCAGTGATGAGTTCTCTTCTCCGTCCCAGCATTTT.

This CDR3 is CAAAGTSGGHSPGDTQYF. The CDR3 DNA reads TGTGCCGCTGCCGGGACTAGCGGGGGCCATTCTCCCGGAGATACGCAGTATTTT. The chain uses TRBV27 and TRBJ2-3, with TRBD2 matching 14 bases. Germline lookup yields CDR1 MNHEY and CDR2 SMNVEV (reference sequence). Unmatched junction bases numbered 18, after V lost 11 bases and J lost 5 bases. CDR3 length: 18 amino acids.

This sequence joins TRBV4-1 and TRBJ2-2; 7 nucleotides match TRBD1. Trimming removed 2 bases from V and 5 bases from J; junction bases left unmatched: 8. Germline V gives CDR1 MGHRA, CDR2 YSYEKL. This CDR3 is 16 amino acids long. The CDR3 sequence is CASSQPDRVYTGELFF. For the CDR3, the DNA is TGCGCCAGCAGCCAACCCGACAGGGTATATACCGGGGAGCTGTTTTTT.

The rearrangement joins TRBV19 to TRBJ2-7, with TRBD1 identical over 7 bases. This CDR3 contains 15 residues. Unmatched junction bases numbered 9, after V lost 6 bases and J lost 1 base. CDR1 LNHDA and CDR2 SQIVND come from the germline V gene (reference sequence). CDR3 region: CASSITGTVSYEQYF. The CDR3 bases are TGTGCCAGTAGCATTACCGGGACAGTATCCTACGAGCAGTACTTC.

The chain is built from TRBV6-1 and TRBJ2-5; a possible D gene is TRBD1 (6 bases). The CDR3 is 14 residues long. Looked up from germline, CDR1 is MNHNS and CDR2 is SASEGT. Trimming pared 6 bases from V and 5 bases from J, leaving 16 bases between. The CDR3 loop is CASRGQPTRETQYF. The CDR3 DNA reads TGTGCCAGCAGGGGACAACCGACTCGGGAGACCCAGTACTTC.

The rearrangement uses TRBV5-6 and TRBJ1-2; no reliable D call. The CDR3 consists of 14 residues. V dropped 6 bases and J dropped 3 bases, with 15 bases sitting between them. Germline V gene lookup returns CDR1 SGHDT and CDR2 YYEEEE. The CDR3 sequence: CASTPWHQDYGYTF. DNA for the CDR3: TGTGCCAGCACCCCCTGGCATCAAGACTATGGCTACACCTTC.

V is TRBV27 and J is TRBJ1-4; D not certain. The CDR3 totals 13 residues. V was clipped by 6 bases and J by 8 bases, with 13 bases between them. Germline loops: CDR1 MNHEY, CDR2 SMNVEV (reference sequence). The CDR3 protein is CASSSGWREKLFF. The CDR3 DNA reads TGTGCCAGCAGCAGCGGTTGGAGGGAAAAACTGTTTTTT.

The V gene is TRBV7-2, the J gene TRBJ2-7; a weak D match, TRBD1 (6 bases). The ends were cut back, 0 bases at V and 2 bases at J, with 11 bases in the middle. CDR1 SGHTA and CDR2 FQGNSA come from the germline V gene. The CDR3 covers 15 residues. CDR3: CASSLAVTGTYEQYF. DNA of the CDR3: TGTGCCAGCAGCTTAGCGGTGACAGGAACCTACGAGCAGTACTTC.

The rearrangement joins TRBV4-1 to TRBJ2-5; 9 bases line up with TRBD1. Germline V lookup: CDR1 MGHRA, CDR2 YSYEKL. V lost 4 bases, J lost 2 bases, and 5 bases stayed unmatched. There are 15 residues in the CDR3. CDR3 protein: CASSLGQGGQETQYF. CDR3 nucleotide sequence: TGCGCCAGCAGCCTGGGACAGGGAGGACAAGAGACCCAGTACTTC.

The chain combines TRBV6-6 with TRBJ1-1; 7 positions agree with TRBD1. CDR3 length: 15 residues. Germline V gene data show CDR1 as MNHNY and CDR2 as SVGAGI (reference sequence). V shed 6 bases and J 5 bases; nucleotides not matched to a gene: 12. The CDR3 nucleotides read TGTGCCAGCAGGGGACAAGGGGGCGCGGGGACTGAAGCTTTCTTT. Its translation is CASRGQGGAGTEAFF.

The CDR3 region has the DNA TGTGCCAGCAGCTCGGACAGAGTATATGGCTACACCTTC. This gives the protein CASSSDRVYGYTF. The genes are TRBV7-9 and TRBJ1-2; a weak D match, TRBD1 (6 bases). Per the germline V gene, CDR1 is SEHNR and CDR2 is FQNEAQ (reference sequence). This CDR3 region has 13 residues. V was trimmed by 4 bases and J by 5 bases, leaving 11 bases between them.

The chain is built from TRBV6-5 and TRBJ1-5, with TRBD1 as a possible D gene (5 bases). V lost 5 bases and J lost 5, with 7 bases in between. This CDR3 comprises 12 residues. Germline CDR1 and CDR2: MNHEY and SVGAGI. The CDR3 sequence is CASSDRDQPQHF. Written as DNA, the CDR3 is TGTGCCAGCAGTGACAGAGATCAGCCCCAGCATTTT.

For this clone: One end of the junction is discordant with germline, which a read error may explain. V usage is TRBV27 and J usage is TRBJ2-5; D is perhaps TRBD2 (6 bases). CDR1 MNHEY and CDR2 SMNVEV come from the germline V gene (reference sequence). CDR3 size: 15 residues. The DNA of the CDR3 is TGTGCCAGCAGTATATCCGGGACTTCCAAAGAGACCCAGTACTTC. This gives the protein CASSISGTSKETQYF.

The count of this clone is one. The chain joins TRBV6-6 to TRBJ2-3, with 9 nucleotides matching TRBD2. The CDR3 length is 15 residues. The V segment lost 2 bases and the J segment 0 bases; nucleotides outside the gene matches: 0. Germline CDR1 and CDR2: MNHNY and SVGAGI (reference sequence). The CDR3 DNA sequence: TGTGCCAGCAGTTACCTAGCGGGAAGCACAGATACGCAGTATTTT. Translation gives CASSYLAGSTDTQYF.

This clone was detected a few times. The chain has TRBV6-1 and TRBJ1-4; 11 nucleotides agree with TRBD1. This CDR3 contains 13 residues. Germline loops: CDR1 MNHNS, CDR2 SASEGT. Losses at the gene ends were 8 bases for V and 15 bases for J; bases not matched to a gene: 11. In DNA, the CDR3 is TGTGCCAGCTGGGACAGGGGGGGAAATCAAGTGTTTTTT. The encoded protein is CASWDRGGNQVFF.

The chain combines TRBV7-9 with TRBJ2-7, with a tentative D call TRBD2 (6 bases). With 1 base removed from V and 3 bases from J, the gap between germline ends came to 10 bases. The CDR3 runs to 14 residues. Germline values: CDR1 SEHNR, CDR2 FQNEAQ (reference sequence). CDR3 in amino acids: CASSLGIGGYEQYF. CDR3 DNA: TGTGCCAGCAGCTTAGGTATCGGGGGCTACGAGCAGTACTTC.

CDR3 protein: CASSSGQGNTGELFF. In nucleotides, the CDR3 is TGCGCCAGCAGCTCTGGACAGGGGAACACCGGGGAGCTGTTTTTT. V and J are TRBV4-3 and TRBJ2-2; 8 nucleotides match TRBD1. The CDR3 loop spans 15 amino acids. Trimming took 5 bases from V and 1 from J; bases not matched to a gene: 3. Looked up from germline, CDR1 is LGHNA and CDR2 is YSLEER.

The V call is TRBV9, the J call TRBJ1-5; D might be TRBD1 (6 bases). V lost 3 bases and J 0 bases, leaving 10 bases between the germline ends. The CDR3 is made up of 15 amino acids. Germline V CDR1 and CDR2: SGDLS, YYNGEE. As DNA, the CDR3 is TGTGCCAGCAGCGAGACAGGTTATAGCAATCAGCCCCAGCATTTT. This gives the protein CASSETGYSNQPQHF.

The chain couples TRBV27 to TRBJ1-6; weak D call: TRBD1 (6 bases). Germline lookup yields CDR1 MNHEY and CDR2 SMNVEV (reference sequence). Trimming shortened V by 7 bases and J by 10 bases, and 17 bases separated the two germline ends. The CDR3 sequence is 14 residues long. The CDR3 DNA reads as TGTGCCAGCACCAACGGCAGGGGCAAATCACCCCTCCACTTT. Amino acids: CASTNGRGKSPLHF.

The genes are TRBV7-9 and TRBJ1-1, with D unclear. V lost 0 bases, J lost 4 bases, and 6 bases lay in between. Germline CDR1 and CDR2: SEHNR and FQNEAQ (reference sequence). The length of the CDR3 is 13 residues. CDR3 DNA sequence: TGTGCCAGCAGCTTAGCGTCAGTCACTGAAGCTTTCTTT. The encoded protein is CASSLASVTEAFF.

The chain couples TRBV4-1 to TRBJ1-3; 10 bases are shared with TRBD1. The germline V gene has CDR1 MGHRA and CDR2 YSYEKL. The CDR3 spans 17 residues. The ends lost 2 bases at V and 3 bases at J; junction bases unmatched: 7. The CDR3 is CASSQLGGQGFGNTIYF. In DNA form, the CDR3 reads TGCGCCAGCAGCCAACTTGGGGGACAGGGGTTTGGAAACACCATATATTTT.

This chain joins TRBV6-5 and TRBJ2-3, with TRBD2 identical over 9 bases. The CDR3 consists of 15 residues. V dropped 5 bases and J dropped 2; count of bases not matched to a gene: 5. Germline V gene lookup returns CDR1 MNHEY and CDR2 SVGAGI. In DNA, the CDR3 is TGTGCCAGCAGTCTTCTAGCGGGGTACACAGATACGCAGTATTTT. This codes for CASSLLAGYTDTQYF.

The chain is built from TRBV7-8 and TRBJ2-3, with TRBD1 matching 7 bases. Germline values: CDR1 SGHVS, CDR2 FQNEAQ. This CDR3 is 14 amino acids long. V dropped 6 bases and J dropped 2; count of bases not matched to a gene: 5. CDR3 loop: CASSSQGVTDTQYF. The CDR3 coding sequence is TGTGCCAGCAGTTCGCAGGGGGTCACAGATACGCAGTATTTT.

This clone was counted a few times. The chain links TRBV30 to TRBJ1-2; no clear D gene. The germline V gene encodes CDR1 GTSNPN and CDR2 SVGIG (reference sequence). The CDR3 is 12 residues long. The ends were cut back, 2 bases at V and 4 bases at J, with 8 bases in the middle. The CDR3 protein is CAWSSSFYGYTF. CDR3 sequence (DNA): TGTGCCTGGAGTTCTTCTTTCTATGGCTACACCTTC. The variable domain in full, completed from reference TRBV30 and TRBJ1-2, reads SQTIHQWPATLVQPVGSPLSLECTVEGTSNPNLYWYRQAAGRGLQLLFYSVGIGQISSEVPQNLSASRPQDRQFILSSKKLLLSDSGFYLCAWSSSFYGYTFGSGTRLTVV.